The present T cell receptor (beta chain) was sequenced within a study of blood T cell repertoires in COVID-19. Study in general: From T cells, B-cell-depleted T cells, or PBMCs came the material, which was cDNA or gDNA.

Sequencing used immunoSEQ multiplex PCR; TCRdb keeps in-frame clones, though not all of them. This table has approximately 150,000 clones, 65% to 85% appearing once. Germline V gene data show CDR1 as SGHTA and CDR2 as FQGNSA. There are 15 residues in the CDR3. V was cut by 6 bases and J by 2 bases, with 13 bases left in between. The clonotype comes from a woman aged 80 or over with acute or convalescent COVID-19. Sequenced input: peripheral blood. The chain links TRBV7-2 to TRBJ1-4, with D uncertain. CDR3 in DNA: TGTGCCAGCAGGAGGAGGGCGGGGACTAATGAAAAACTGTTTTTT. Protein sequence: CASRRRAGTNEKLFF.